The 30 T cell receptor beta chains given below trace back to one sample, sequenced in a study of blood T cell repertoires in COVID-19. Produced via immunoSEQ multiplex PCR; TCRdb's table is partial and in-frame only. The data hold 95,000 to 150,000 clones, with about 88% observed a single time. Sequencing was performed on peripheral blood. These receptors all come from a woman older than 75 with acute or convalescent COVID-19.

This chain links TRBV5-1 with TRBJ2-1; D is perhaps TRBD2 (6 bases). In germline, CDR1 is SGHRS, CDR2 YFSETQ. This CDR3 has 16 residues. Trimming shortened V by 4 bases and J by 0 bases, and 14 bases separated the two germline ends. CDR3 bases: TGCGCCAGCAGCCCGGGACTCGAACCCTCCTACAATGAGCAGTTCTTC. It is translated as CASSPGLEPSYNEQFF.

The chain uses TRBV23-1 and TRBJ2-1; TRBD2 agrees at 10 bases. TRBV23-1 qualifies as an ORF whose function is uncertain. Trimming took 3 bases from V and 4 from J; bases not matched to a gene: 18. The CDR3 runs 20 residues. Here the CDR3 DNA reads TGCGCCAGCAGTCATCCCGGGGATCATGAGCCTAGCGGGAGTTACAATGAGCAGTTCTTC. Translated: CASSHPGDHEPSGSYNEQFF.

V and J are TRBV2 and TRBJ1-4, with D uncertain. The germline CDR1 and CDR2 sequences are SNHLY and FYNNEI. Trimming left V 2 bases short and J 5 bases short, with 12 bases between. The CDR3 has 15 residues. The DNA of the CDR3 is TGTGCCAGCAGTGAAACAGCTTTCAGGAATGAAAAACTGTTTTTT. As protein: CASSETAFRNEKLFF.

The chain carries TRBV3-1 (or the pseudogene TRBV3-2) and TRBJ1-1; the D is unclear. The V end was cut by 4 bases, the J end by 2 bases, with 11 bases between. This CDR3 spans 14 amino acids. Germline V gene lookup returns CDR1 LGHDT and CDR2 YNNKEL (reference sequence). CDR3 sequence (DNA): TGTGCCAGCAGCCGGGTGGGAGGAAACACTGAAGCTTTCTTT. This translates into CASSRVGGNTEAFF.

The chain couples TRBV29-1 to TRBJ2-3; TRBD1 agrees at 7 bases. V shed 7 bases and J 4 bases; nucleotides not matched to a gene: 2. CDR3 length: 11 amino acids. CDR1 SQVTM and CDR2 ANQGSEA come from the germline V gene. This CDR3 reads CSAQGSDTQYF. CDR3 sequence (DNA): TGCAGCGCACAGGGGTCAGATACGCAGTATTTT.

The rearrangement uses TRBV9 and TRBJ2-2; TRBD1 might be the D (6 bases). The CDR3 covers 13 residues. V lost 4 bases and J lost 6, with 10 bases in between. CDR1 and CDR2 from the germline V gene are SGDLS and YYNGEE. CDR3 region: CASSMDSPGELFF. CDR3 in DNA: TGTGCCAGCAGCATGGACAGTCCCGGGGAGCTGTTTTTT.

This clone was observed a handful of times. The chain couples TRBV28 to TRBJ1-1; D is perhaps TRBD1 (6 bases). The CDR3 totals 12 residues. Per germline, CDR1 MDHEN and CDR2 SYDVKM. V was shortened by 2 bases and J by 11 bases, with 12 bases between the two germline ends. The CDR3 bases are TGTGCCAGCAGTTTACAGGGGAGTCTGGCTTTCTTT. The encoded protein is CASSLQGSLAFF.

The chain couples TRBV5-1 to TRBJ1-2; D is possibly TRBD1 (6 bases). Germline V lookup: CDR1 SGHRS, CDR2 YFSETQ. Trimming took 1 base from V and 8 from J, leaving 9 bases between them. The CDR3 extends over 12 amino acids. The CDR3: CASSLNQGGYTF. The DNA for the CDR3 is TGCGCCAGCAGCTTGAATCAGGGGGGCTACACCTTC.

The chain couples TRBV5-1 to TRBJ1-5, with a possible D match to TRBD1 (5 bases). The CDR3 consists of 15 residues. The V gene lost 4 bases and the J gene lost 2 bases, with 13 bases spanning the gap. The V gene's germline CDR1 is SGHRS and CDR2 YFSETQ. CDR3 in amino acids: CASSPWGGGNQPQHF. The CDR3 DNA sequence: TGCGCCAGCAGCCCTTGGGGCGGCGGCAATCAGCCCCAGCATTTT.

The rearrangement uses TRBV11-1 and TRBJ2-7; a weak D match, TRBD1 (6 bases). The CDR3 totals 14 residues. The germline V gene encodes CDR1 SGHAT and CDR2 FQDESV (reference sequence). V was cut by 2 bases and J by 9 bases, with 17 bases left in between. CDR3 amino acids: CASSLSTGSKRQYF. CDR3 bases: TGTGCCAGCAGCTTATCGACAGGTAGTAAACGGCAGTACTTC.

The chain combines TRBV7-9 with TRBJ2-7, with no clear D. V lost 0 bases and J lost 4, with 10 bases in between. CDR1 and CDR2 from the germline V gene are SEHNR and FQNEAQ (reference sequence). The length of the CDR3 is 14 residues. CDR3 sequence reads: CASSLASDKYEQYF. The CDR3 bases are TGTGCCAGCAGCTTAGCTTCCGACAAATACGAGCAGTACTTC.

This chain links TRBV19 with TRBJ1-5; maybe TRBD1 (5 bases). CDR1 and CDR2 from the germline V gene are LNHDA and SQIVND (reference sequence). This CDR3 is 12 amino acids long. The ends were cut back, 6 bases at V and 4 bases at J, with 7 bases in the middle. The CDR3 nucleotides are TGTGCCAGTAGGGACACGAATCAGCCCCAGCATTTT. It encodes CASRDTNQPQHF.

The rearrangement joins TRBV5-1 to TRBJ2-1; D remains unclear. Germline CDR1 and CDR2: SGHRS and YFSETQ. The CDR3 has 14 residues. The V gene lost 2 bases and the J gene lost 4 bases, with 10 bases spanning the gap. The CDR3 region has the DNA TGCGCCAGCAGCTTTCAGGAAACTTACAATGAGCAGTTCTTC. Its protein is CASSFQETYNEQFF.

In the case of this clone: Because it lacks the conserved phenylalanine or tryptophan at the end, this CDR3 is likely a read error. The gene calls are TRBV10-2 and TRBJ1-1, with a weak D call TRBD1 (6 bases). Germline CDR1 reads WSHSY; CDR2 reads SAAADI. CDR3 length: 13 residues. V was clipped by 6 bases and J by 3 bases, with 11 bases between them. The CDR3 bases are TGCGCCAGCAGGAATACAGGGCACACTGAAGCTTTCCTT. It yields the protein CASRNTGHTEAFL.

The CDR3 is CASIAGGANVLTF. Written as DNA, the CDR3 is TGTGCCAGTATCGCGGGTGGGGCCAACGTCCTGACTTTC. The chain links TRBV19 to TRBJ2-6; TRBD2 might be the D (5 bases). The germline V and J ends were trimmed by 7 bases and 3 bases, with 7 bases remaining between them. From germline, CDR1 is LNHDA and CDR2 SQIVND (reference sequence). The CDR3 is 13 amino acids.

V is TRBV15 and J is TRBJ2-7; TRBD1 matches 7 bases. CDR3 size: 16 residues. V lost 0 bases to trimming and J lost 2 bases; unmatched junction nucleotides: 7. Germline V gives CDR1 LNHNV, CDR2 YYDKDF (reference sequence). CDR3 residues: CATSRDRGTAAYEQYF. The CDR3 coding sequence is TGTGCCACCAGCAGAGATAGAGGGACAGCCGCCTACGAGCAGTACTTC.

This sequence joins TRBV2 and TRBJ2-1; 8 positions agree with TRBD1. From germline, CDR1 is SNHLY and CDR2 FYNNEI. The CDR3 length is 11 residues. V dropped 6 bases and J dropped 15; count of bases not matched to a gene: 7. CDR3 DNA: TGTGCCAGCAGACAGGGGGAAAAACTGTTCTTC. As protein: CASRQGEKLFF.

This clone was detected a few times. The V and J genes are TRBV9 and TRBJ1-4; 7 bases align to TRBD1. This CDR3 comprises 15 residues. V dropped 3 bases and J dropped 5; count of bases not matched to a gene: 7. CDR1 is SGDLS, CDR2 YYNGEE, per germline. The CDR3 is CASSAPGTVNEKLFF. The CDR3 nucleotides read TGTGCCAGCAGCGCCCCCGGGACAGTAAATGAAAAACTGTTTTTT.

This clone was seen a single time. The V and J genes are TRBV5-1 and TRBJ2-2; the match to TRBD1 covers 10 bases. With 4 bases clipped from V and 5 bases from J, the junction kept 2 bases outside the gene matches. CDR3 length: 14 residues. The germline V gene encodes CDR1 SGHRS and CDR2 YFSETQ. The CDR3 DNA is TGCGCCAGCAGCACGGGACAGGGGACCGGGGAGCTGTTTTTT. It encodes CASSTGQGTGELFF.

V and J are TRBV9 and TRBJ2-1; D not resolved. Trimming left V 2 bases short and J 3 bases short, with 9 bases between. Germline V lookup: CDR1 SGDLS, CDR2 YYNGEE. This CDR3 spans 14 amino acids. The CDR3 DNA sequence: TGTGCCAGCAGCGTTTCCCAACTCTACAATGAGCAGTTCTTC. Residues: CASSVSQLYNEQFF.

CDR3: CASSHLTGDGNSPLHF. CDR3 sequence (DNA): TGCGCCAGCAGCCACCTGACAGGGGACGGAAATTCACCCCTCCACTTT. The chain links TRBV4-1 to TRBJ1-6; TRBD1 matches at 8 bases. J was trimmed by 7 bases and V by 3 bases; bases with no gene match: 8. Germline V lookup: CDR1 MGHRA, CDR2 YSYEKL. This CDR3 has 16 amino acids.

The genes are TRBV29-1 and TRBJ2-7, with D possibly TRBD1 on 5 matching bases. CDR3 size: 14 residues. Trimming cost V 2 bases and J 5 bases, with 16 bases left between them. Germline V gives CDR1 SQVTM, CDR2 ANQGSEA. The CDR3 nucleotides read TGCAGCGTTGAAAGTAATACTTGGGGCAACGAGCAGTACTTC. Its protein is CSVESNTWGNEQYF.

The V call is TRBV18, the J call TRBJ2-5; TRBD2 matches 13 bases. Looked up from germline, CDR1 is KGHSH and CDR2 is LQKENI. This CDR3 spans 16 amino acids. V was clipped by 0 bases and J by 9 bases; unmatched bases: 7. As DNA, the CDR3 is TGTGCCAGCTCACCACCGGGGACTAGCGGGGCCCGGGCCCAGTACTTC. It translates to CASSPPGTSGARAQYF.

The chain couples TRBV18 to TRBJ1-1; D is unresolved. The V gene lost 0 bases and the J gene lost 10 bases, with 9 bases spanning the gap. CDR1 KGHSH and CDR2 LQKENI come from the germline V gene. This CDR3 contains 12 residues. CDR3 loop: CASSPPAGVAFF. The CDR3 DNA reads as TGTGCCAGCTCACCACCGGCCGGGGTAGCTTTCTTT.

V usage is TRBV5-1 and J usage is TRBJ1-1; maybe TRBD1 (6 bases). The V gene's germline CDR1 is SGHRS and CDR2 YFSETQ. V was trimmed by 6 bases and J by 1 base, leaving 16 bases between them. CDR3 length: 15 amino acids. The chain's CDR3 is CASNEMGARNTEAFF. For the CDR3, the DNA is TGCGCCAGCAATGAAATGGGGGCACGGAACACTGAAGCTTTCTTT.

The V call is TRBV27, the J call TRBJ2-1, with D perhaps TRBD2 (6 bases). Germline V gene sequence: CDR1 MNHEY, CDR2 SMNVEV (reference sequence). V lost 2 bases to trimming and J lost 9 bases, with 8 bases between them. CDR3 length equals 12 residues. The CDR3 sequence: CASSLRGLEQFF. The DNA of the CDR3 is TGTGCCAGCAGTTTAAGGGGACTTGAGCAGTTCTTC.

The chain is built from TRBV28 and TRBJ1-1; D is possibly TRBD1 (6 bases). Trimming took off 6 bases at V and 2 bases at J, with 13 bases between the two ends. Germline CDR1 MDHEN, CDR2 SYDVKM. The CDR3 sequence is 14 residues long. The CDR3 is CASRKGQFNTEAFF. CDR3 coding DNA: TGTGCCAGCAGAAAAGGACAGTTTAACACTGAAGCTTTCTTT.

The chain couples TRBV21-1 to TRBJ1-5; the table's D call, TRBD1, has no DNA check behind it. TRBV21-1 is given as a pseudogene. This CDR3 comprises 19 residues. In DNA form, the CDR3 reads TGTGCCAGCAGCAAAGAAGGGGACAGGGGGCTGGGTAGCAATCAGCCCCAGCATTTT. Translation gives CASSKEGDRGLGSNQPQHF.

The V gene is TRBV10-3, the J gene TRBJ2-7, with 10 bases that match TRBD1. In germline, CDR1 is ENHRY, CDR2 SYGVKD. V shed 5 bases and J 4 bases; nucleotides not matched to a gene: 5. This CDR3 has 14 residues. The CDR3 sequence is CAISYGQGEYEQYF. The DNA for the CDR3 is TGTGCCATCAGTTACGGACAGGGGGAATACGAGCAGTACTTC.

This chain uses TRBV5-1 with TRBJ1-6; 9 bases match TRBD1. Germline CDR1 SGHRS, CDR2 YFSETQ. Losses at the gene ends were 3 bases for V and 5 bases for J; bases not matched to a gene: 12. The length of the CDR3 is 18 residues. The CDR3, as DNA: TGCGCCAGCAGCTCATCGGACAGGGGAAGGGGACATAATTCACCCCTCCACTTT. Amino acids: CASSSSDRGRGHNSPLHF.